This TCR beta chain was identified in a study of post-analysis software for immune sequencing data. Looking at the study overall: Patients with relapsing-remitting, secondary progressive and progressive-relapsing multiple sclerosis courses were all represented.

The authors incorporated unique molecular identifiers into the TCR beta cDNA libraries. TCRdb recomputed calls from the PCR reads with MiXCR, one row per CDR3 protein. The sample lists roughly 580,000 distinct CDR3 sequences, about 40% occurring once. Study-wide points: The normalized Chao1 diversity of multiple sclerosis patients was significantly lower than that of controls. Controls had lower frequencies than patients of 4 or 5 TRBV segments, which included TRBV5-6, TRBV5-1 and TRBV20-1.

This clonotype was counted a few times. Its target is unknown. In germline, CDR1 is KGHSH, CDR2 LQKENI. Trimming shortened V by 2 bases and J by 5 bases, and 20 bases separated the two germline ends. The CDR3 spans 17 residues. The chain couples TRBV18 to TRBJ2-3; possible D gene TRBD2, 6 bases. This clonotype originated in a girl aged 10 to 17 with multiple sclerosis. The sequencing input was blood. This CDR3 reads CASSPGAGRRRKDTQYF. The CDR3 DNA sequence: TGTGCCAGCTCACCAGGGGCGGGACGAAGAAGAAAAGATACGCAGTATTTT.